The 13 T cell receptor beta chains below come from one sample, sequenced in a study of blood T cell repertoires in COVID-19. Assay used: immunoSEQ multiplex PCR; TCRdb lists only in-frame clones, some missing. The table shows 100,000 to 150,000 clones, with around 83% occurring only once. Sequenced input: peripheral blood. Receptors originate from a man at least 80 years old with active or convalescent COVID-19.

The sample holds one count of this clone. The V and J genes are TRBV7-2 and TRBJ1-5; D unclear. Germline V CDR1 and CDR2: SGHTA, FQGNSA. V was cut by 0 bases and J by 2 bases, with 8 bases left in between. The CDR3 runs 15 residues. CDR3 in amino acids: CASSLAPQGNQPQHF. The CDR3, as DNA: TGTGCCAGCAGCTTAGCACCTCAGGGCAATCAGCCCCAGCATTTT.

The chain joins TRBV19 to TRBJ2-3; D might be TRBD2 (5 bases). Germline-derived CDR1 and CDR2 are LNHDA and SQIVND (reference sequence). The CDR3 consists of 11 residues. The V and J ends lost 6 bases and 6 bases respectively, with 7 bases between them. This chain's CDR3 is CASRRGDTQYF. CDR3 bases: TGTGCCAGTAGGCGAGGGGATACGCAGTATTTT.

This clone was seen only a few times. This chain joins TRBV6-2 or TRBV6-3 and TRBJ1-1, with 7 bases aligning to TRBD1. Per the germline V gene, CDR1 is MNHEY and CDR2 is SVGEGT. The CDR3 runs to 13 residues. V lost 4 bases, J lost 4 bases, and 3 bases stayed unmatched. The CDR3 region is CASSSTGATEAFF. For the CDR3, the DNA is TGTGCCAGCAGTTCCACAGGGGCCACTGAAGCTTTCTTT.

The chain has TRBV7-9 and TRBJ2-1; 8 nucleotides agree with TRBD1. The V gene end was trimmed by 4 bases and the J gene end by 6 bases; junction bases not matched to a gene: 8. There are 15 residues in the CDR3. Germline V CDR1 and CDR2: SEHNR, FQNEAQ (reference sequence). CDR3 coding DNA: TGTGCCAGCAGCTCGGCAGGGGGCGGGTTCAATGAGCAGTTCTTC. Its protein product is CASSSAGGGFNEQFF.

The rearrangement uses TRBV27 and TRBJ1-1; D unclear. This CDR3 is 13 amino acids long. Germline V lookup: CDR1 MNHEY, CDR2 SMNVEV (reference sequence). The V gene lost 1 base and the J gene lost 1 base, with 4 bases spanning the gap. CDR3 sequence: CASSLYRNTEAFF. The CDR3 DNA reads as TGTGCCAGCAGTTTATATCGGAACACTGAAGCTTTCTTT.

The rearrangement links TRBV30 to TRBJ1-5; D is ambiguous. V was cut by 0 bases and J by 5 bases, with 11 bases left in between. In germline, CDR1 is GTSNPN, CDR2 SVGIG (reference sequence). This CDR3 is built from 14 residues. CDR3 loop: CAWSVTRGYQPQHF. CDR3 nucleotides: TGTGCCTGGAGTGTAACTCGGGGATATCAGCCCCAGCATTTT.

This clone appeared once. The chain uses TRBV10-3 and TRBJ2-5; 7 bases are shared with TRBD1. J lost 5 bases, V lost 6 bases, and 9 bases had no gene match. Germline-derived CDR1 and CDR2 are ENHRY and SYGVKD. The CDR3 is 14 amino acids. The CDR3 DNA follows: TGTGCCATCAGCCCCCAAATAGGGGGCGAGACCCAGTACTTC. Translating it yields CAISPQIGGETQYF.

This chain links TRBV9 with TRBJ2-2, with D possibly being TRBD2 (6 bases). The CDR3 is 15 amino acids. V was cut by 0 bases and J by 1 base, with 7 bases left in between. The germline V gene has CDR1 SGDLS and CDR2 YYNGEE. The chain's CDR3 is CASSVDSGNTGELFF. The CDR3 DNA sequence: TGTGCCAGCAGCGTAGATAGCGGGAACACCGGGGAGCTGTTTTTT.

The chain couples TRBV18 to TRBJ1-1; D is unclear. V was cut by 5 bases and J by 8 bases, with 9 bases left in between. CDR1 and CDR2 from the germline V gene are KGHSH and LQKENI. CDR3 length: 11 amino acids. The CDR3 bases are TGTGCCAGCTCAGAGGGCAGGGAAGCTTTCTTT. It encodes CASSEGREAFF.

The rearrangement joins TRBV5-5 to TRBJ2-7; 10 bases match TRBD2. CDR1 and CDR2 from the germline V gene are SGHKS and YYEKEE (reference sequence). V gave up 0 bases and J gave up 2 bases; unmatched junction bases: 8. This CDR3 spans 17 amino acids. The CDR3 loop is CASSLELAGFFPYEQYF. The DNA for the CDR3 is TGTGCCAGCAGCTTGGAACTAGCGGGGTTTTTCCCCTACGAGCAGTACTTC.

The chain is built from TRBV18 and TRBJ1-1, with TRBD1 matching 9 bases. CDR1 and CDR2 from the germline V gene are KGHSH and LQKENI. Trimming cost V 2 bases and J 0 bases; bases outside gene matches: 10. The CDR3 runs to 18 residues. The CDR3 coding sequence is TGTGCCAGCTCACCAGTAGCGACAGGGGGTTTCGTGAACACTGAAGCTTTCTTT. Amino acid sequence: CASSPVATGGFVNTEAFF.

V usage is TRBV7-9 and J usage is TRBJ1-1, with D possibly TRBD1 on 5 matching bases. The CDR3 extends over 15 amino acids. Trimming left V 5 bases short and J 6 bases short, with 19 bases between. Per the germline V gene, CDR1 is SEHNR and CDR2 is FQNEAQ (reference sequence). The CDR3 DNA reads TGTGCCAGCAGCCTATCCGGGACTGAAGGCGCTGAAGCTTTCTTT. Its translation is CASSLSGTEGAEAFF.

This chain uses TRBV14 with TRBJ2-5; a weak D match, TRBD2 (5 bases). This CDR3 region has 13 residues. The germline V and J ends were trimmed by 3 bases and 7 bases, with 12 bases remaining between them. CDR1 is SGHDN and CDR2 is FVKESK in the germline V gene. The CDR3 DNA follows: TGTGCCAGCAGCCAGCGAGGACTTTGGACCCAGTACTTC. Translation: CASSQRGLWTQYF.